This TCR beta chain was observed in a study of T-cell memory formation after mild COVID-19. Study-wide results and limits: A second wave expanding day 15 to 37 was CD4+-biased; contracting clones were balanced. Second-wave clones peaking on day 37 lacked confirmed SARS-CoV-2 specificity. Cross-reactive memory appears to have joined, as suggested by some responding clones showing up in pre-infection memory.

A word on this clonotype: As yet, its antigen is unknown.

The CDR3 spans 14 residues. The V and J ends lost 7 bases and 0 bases, in that order; junction bases with no gene match: 6. Germline values: CDR1 MNHEY, CDR2 SVGEGT. Each CDR3 protein gets one entry after TCRdb re-called the 5' RACE reads with MiXCR. The sample lists under 300,000 distinct CDR3 sequences; roughly 18% were seen once. The specimen was PBMCs or a T cell subset sorted from them (not recorded which). This chain joins TRBV6-2 or TRBV6-3 and TRBJ2-7; 7 bases agree with TRBD1. This clonotype was sampled from a man between 18 and 35 years old who had mild COVID-19 (a few samples of this study predate the infection). Cell type and time point are not known. The CDR3 DNA reads as TGTGCCAGCACCGACAGGGCGAGCTCCTACGAGCAGTACTTC. Its protein product is CASTDRASSYEQYF.